One sample yielded the 22 T cell receptor beta chains listed below, sequenced in a study of CD8 T cells in Susac syndrome. Reverse transcription of roughly 0.5 to 1 ug RNA was performed with random hexamers. TCRdb analysed the immunoSEQ multiplex PCR reads with MiXCR anew, one entry per CDR3 protein. The sample lists approximately 70,000 distinct CDR3 sequences; just over 95% were seen once. Sequencing used CD4+ T cells from PBMCs. These receptors were taken from a human donor with multiple sclerosis.

CDR3 in amino acids: CASRRLAGGYEQYF. CDR3 nucleotide sequence: TGTGCCAGCAGGCGACTAGCGGGCGGCTACGAGCAGTACTTC. This sequence joins TRBV28 and TRBJ2-7, with TRBD2 matching over 10 bases. With 6 bases clipped from V and 3 bases from J, the junction kept 5 bases outside the gene matches. Per germline, CDR1 MDHEN and CDR2 SYDVKM. The CDR3 has 14 residues. The whole variable domain, remainder taken from reference TRBV28 and TRBJ2-7, is DVKVTQSSRYLVKRTGEKVFLECVQDMDHENMFWYRQDPGLGLRLIYFSYDVKMKEKGDIPEGYSVSREKKERFSLILESASTNQTSMYLCASRRLAGGYEQYFGPGTRLTVT.

The V call is TRBV4-1, the J call TRBJ1-1; D is perhaps TRBD1 (6 bases). Per the germline V gene, CDR1 is MGHRA and CDR2 is YSYEKL. The V gene lost 5 bases and the J gene lost 4 bases, with 20 bases spanning the gap. The CDR3 is 16 amino acids. The CDR3 DNA sequence: TGCGCCAGCAGCGGCTGGGTGGGGCAGGGGACCACTGAAGCTTTCTTT. Translated: CASSGWVGQGTTEAFF.

The chain couples TRBV5-6 to TRBJ1-5; 9 bases map to TRBD1. V lost 4 bases and J lost 7; bases outside the gene matches: 9. Per the germline V gene, CDR1 is SGHDT and CDR2 is YYEEEE. This CDR3 comprises 15 residues. CDR3 loop: CASSRRGQGWQPQHF. CDR3 DNA: TGTGCCAGCAGCAGACGGGGACAGGGTTGGCAGCCCCAGCATTTT.

J is TRBJ2-7 and V is TRBV6-1; D is uncertain. The germline gives CDR1 MNHNS, CDR2 SASEGT. The length of the CDR3 is 11 residues. The V end lost 3 bases, the J end lost 6 bases, and 6 bases lay between the germline ends. The CDR3 DNA reads as TGTGCCAGCAGTGACTCGTTCGAGCAGTACTTC. Encoded protein: CASSDSFEQYF.

The chain employs TRBV5-4 and TRBJ2-3, with 9 bases identical to TRBD2. The germline CDR1 and CDR2 sequences are SGHNT and YYREEE (reference sequence). Unmatched junction bases numbered 1, after V lost 1 base and J lost 4 bases. The CDR3 runs 14 residues. CDR3 region: CASSLRLAADTQYF. CDR3 sequence (DNA): TGTGCCAGCAGCTTGAGACTAGCGGCAGATACGCAGTATTTT.

This sequence joins TRBV7-2 and TRBJ2-5, with 12 bases identical to TRBD2. In germline, CDR1 is SGHTA, CDR2 FQGNSA. The CDR3 consists of 14 residues. Unmatched junction bases numbered 5, after V lost 7 bases and J lost 5 bases. The CDR3 DNA is TGTGCCAGCACCCGGACTAGCGGGATGGAGACCCAGTACTTC. Its protein product is CASTRTSGMETQYF.

This chain joins TRBV5-4 and TRBJ2-1; 9 bases are a match to TRBD1. Per germline, CDR1 SGHNT and CDR2 YYREEE (reference sequence). Trimming took 2 bases from V and 5 from J; bases not matched to a gene: 11. This CDR3 comprises 17 residues. The chain's CDR3 is CASSLSATGGINNEQFF. The CDR3 DNA sequence: TGTGCCAGCAGCTTATCGGCGACAGGGGGAATTAACAATGAGCAGTTCTTC. The variable domain in full, with the rest retrieved from reference TRBV5-4 and TRBJ2-1, is ETGVTQSPTHLIKTRGQQVTLRCSSQSGHNTVSWYQQALGQGPQFIFQYYREEENGRGNFPPRFSGLQFPNYSSELNVNALELDDSALYLCASSLSATGGINNEQFFGPGTRLTVL.

This clonotype came up a few times. CDR3 amino acids: CASSIRRTGYEQYF. The CDR3 region has the DNA TGTGCCAGCAGCATTCGTAGGACAGGCTACGAGCAGTACTTC. The V and J genes are TRBV7-2 and TRBJ2-7; 7 bases agree with TRBD1. V lost 5 bases, J lost 3 bases, and 7 bases stayed unmatched. CDR1 and CDR2 from the germline V gene are SGHTA and FQGNSA. This CDR3 is built from 14 residues. Full variable domain (rest looked up from reference TRBV7-2 and TRBJ2-7): GAGVSQSPSNKVTEKGKDVELRCDPISGHTALYWYRQSLGQGLEFLIYFQGNSAPDKSGLPSDRFSAERTGGSVSTLTIQRTQQEDSAVYLCASSIRRTGYEQYFGPGTRLTVT.

The V and J genes are TRBV3-1 and TRBJ1-2; 7 bases are shared with TRBD1. The germline CDR1 and CDR2 sequences are LGHDT and YNNKEL (reference sequence). Unmatched junction bases numbered 5, after V lost 3 bases and J lost 10 bases. The CDR3 extends over 12 amino acids. CDR3 nucleotides: TGTGCCAGCAGCCAGGGACAGACCCTCTACACCTTC. Its translation: CASSQGQTLYTF.

This chain connects TRBV29-1 to TRBJ1-1, with TRBD1 identical over 8 bases. The CDR3 contains 12 residues. CDR1 is SQVTM and CDR2 is ANQGSEA in the germline V gene. The junction had 3 bases not matched to a gene; V was cut back by 5 bases and J by 4 bases. DNA of the CDR3: TGCAGCGTTCACAGGGGGAGCACTGAAGCTTTCTTT. It translates to CSVHRGSTEAFF. The full variable domain, with the rest looked up from reference TRBV29-1 and TRBJ1-1, is SAVISQKPSRDICQRGTSLTIQCQVDSQVTMMFWYRQQPGQSLTLIATANQGSEATYESGFVIDKFPISRPNLTFSTLTVSNMSPEDSSIYLCSVHRGSTEAFFGQGTRLTVV.

The chain links TRBV11-2 to TRBJ1-6; D ambiguous. This CDR3 is built from 15 residues. CDR1 is SGHAT and CDR2 is FQNNGV in the germline V gene. V was trimmed by 0 bases and J by 7 bases, leaving 10 bases between them. CDR3 in DNA: TGTGCCAGCAGCTTAGATGTTTTGGGGAATTCACCCCTCCACTTT. Translation: CASSLDVLGNSPLHF.

The chain recombines TRBV5-1 with TRBJ2-5; 8 positions agree with TRBD1. CDR1 SGHRS and CDR2 YFSETQ come from the germline V gene. This CDR3 is built from 14 residues. The V gene end was trimmed by 3 bases and the J gene end by 0 bases; junction bases not matched to a gene: 1. The CDR3, as DNA: TGCGCCAGCAGCTCGACAGGGGACCAAGAGACCCAGTACTTC. Protein sequence: CASSSTGDQETQYF.

The V call is TRBV24-1, the J call TRBJ1-2; TRBD1 matches at 7 bases. This CDR3 has 18 residues. V was clipped by 3 bases and J by 0 bases; unmatched bases: 12. The germline V gene encodes CDR1 KGHDR and CDR2 SFDVKD. The CDR3 DNA reads as TGTGCCACCAGTGATAGACCAACCAACAGGGGAGCTAACTATGGCTACACCTTC. The encoded protein is CATSDRPTNRGANYGYTF.

This rearrangement joins TRBV7-2 to TRBJ2-5; TRBD1 matches at 8 bases. Unmatched junction bases numbered 3, after V lost 5 bases and J lost 1 base. This CDR3 contains 14 residues. The germline CDR1 and CDR2 sequences are SGHTA and FQGNSA. CDR3 sequence reads: CASSPTGAQETQYF. CDR3 coding DNA: TGTGCCAGCAGCCCGACAGGGGCCCAAGAGACCCAGTACTTC.

The V call is TRBV20-1, the J call TRBJ2-1; D is unclear. The CDR3 totals 11 residues. CDR1 is DFQATT, CDR2 SNEGSKA, per germline (reference sequence). V lost 0 bases and J 14 bases, leaving 11 bases between the germline ends. The chain's CDR3 is CSARDPPGEFF. CDR3 nucleotide sequence: TGCAGTGCTAGAGATCCCCCCGGTGAGTTCTTC.

The chain links TRBV5-1 to TRBJ1-3; 8 bases fit TRBD1. CDR3 size: 14 residues. After removal of 4 bases from V and 2 bases from J, the junction contained 2 bases not matched to a gene. The germline V gene encodes CDR1 SGHRS and CDR2 YFSETQ. CDR3 nucleotide sequence: TGCGCCAGCAGCGTGGACAGGGCTGGAAACACCATATATTTT. It encodes CASSVDRAGNTIYF. Variable domain in full (rest from reference TRBV5-1 and TRBJ1-3): KAGVTQTPRYLIKTRGQQVTLSCSPISGHRSVSWYQQTPGQGLQFLFEYFSETQRNKGNFPGRFSGRQFSNSRSEMNVSTLELGDSALYLCASSVDRAGNTIYFGEGSWLTVV.

The chain has TRBV20-1 and TRBJ1-2, with 7 positions matching TRBD1. The CDR3 contains 16 residues. V was pared by 3 bases and J by 3 bases, with 13 bases of the junction left unmatched. The germline V gene encodes CDR1 DFQATT and CDR2 SNEGSKA (reference sequence). CDR3 nucleotide sequence: TGCAGTGCTAGGAACCCTCGACAGGGATCCCACTATGGCTACACCTTC. Amino acids: CSARNPRQGSHYGYTF.

This rearrangement joins TRBV6-6 to TRBJ1-1; D is unclear. Deletions cut 6 bases from V and 11 bases from J, with 16 bases between. The CDR3 runs 12 residues. CDR1 MNHNY and CDR2 SVGAGI come from the germline V gene (reference sequence). The CDR3 spells CASSLSPGVAFF. Here the CDR3 DNA reads TGTGCCAGCAGCCTATCCCCCGGAGTGGCTTTCTTT.

The chain couples TRBV30 to TRBJ2-1; D unresolved. Germline V gene lookup returns CDR1 GTSNPN and CDR2 SVGIG (reference sequence). V gave up 2 bases and J gave up 5 bases, with 7 bases separating them. This CDR3 is built from 12 residues. DNA of the CDR3: TGTGCCTGGAGTCTCGTGAACAATGAGCAGTTCTTC. This sequence encodes CAWSLVNNEQFF.

The chain employs TRBV20-1 and TRBJ2-5, with 9 bases identical to TRBD2. V shed 6 bases and J 4 bases; nucleotides not matched to a gene: 15. The length of the CDR3 is 16 residues. Germline CDR1 reads DFQATT; CDR2 reads SNEGSKA (reference sequence). The CDR3 coding sequence is TGCAGTGCCCCCCCGGTACAGCGGGGGGCGGGAGAGACCCAGTACTTC. It translates to CSAPPVQRGAGETQYF.

J is TRBJ2-1 and V is TRBV20-1, with no clear D. The CDR3 extends over 15 amino acids. Looked up from germline, CDR1 is DFQATT and CDR2 is SNEGSKA (reference sequence). V was shortened by 1 base and J by 3 bases, with 13 bases between the two germline ends. CDR3 in DNA: TGCAGTGCTAGAGGGCGCGGTAGTGTCTACAATGAGCAGTTCTTC. Amino acids: CSARGRGSVYNEQFF.

V gene TRBV3-1 combines with J gene TRBJ2-3; TRBD1 or TRBD2 may be the D gene (5 bases each). V lost 4 bases and J lost 3, with 14 bases in between. The CDR3 has 15 residues. The germline V gene encodes CDR1 LGHDT and CDR2 YNNKEL (reference sequence). CDR3 residues: CASSLKRGRTDTQYF. The CDR3 DNA reads as TGTGCCAGCAGCCTCAAGAGGGGTAGGACAGATACGCAGTATTTT.